The 19 T cell receptor beta chains presented below share a single source sample, sequenced in a study of CD8 T cells in Susac syndrome. With random hexamers, roughly 0.5 to 1 ug RNA was reverse transcribed. MiXCR was run by TCRdb on the immunoSEQ multiplex PCR reads, yielding one entry per CDR3 protein. The data show 110,000 or so distinct CDR3 sequences, 85% to 95% seen once. The sample comprised CD4+ T cells from PBMCs. The origin of the receptors is a human donor with multiple sclerosis.

The rearrangement joins TRBV4-3 to TRBJ1-1; no clear D. The CDR3 loop spans 12 amino acids. V lost 6 bases and J lost 1, with 6 bases in between. CDR1 is LGHNA and CDR2 is YSLEER in the germline V gene. This CDR3 is CASSFWNTEAFF. In nucleotides, the CDR3 is TGCGCCAGCAGTTTCTGGAACACTGAAGCTTTCTTT.

This rearrangement joins TRBV19 to TRBJ2-2, with D unclear. The germline CDR1 and CDR2 sequences are LNHDA and SQIVND (reference sequence). The ends were cut back, 5 bases at V and 0 bases at J, with 7 bases in the middle. The CDR3 spans 14 residues. This chain's CDR3 is CASSVQTNTGELFF. CDR3 bases: TGTGCCAGTAGTGTACAGACGAACACCGGGGAGCTGTTTTTT.

This clonotype showed up just once. The chain recombines TRBV29-1 with TRBJ1-2; 9 bases line up with TRBD1. The germline V gene has CDR1 SQVTM and CDR2 ANQGSEA. The CDR3 is made up of 13 amino acids. V shed 5 bases and J 2 bases; nucleotides not matched to a gene: 3. CDR3 bases: TGCAGCGTTCTACAGGGGGCGAACTATGGCTACACCTTC. Amino acids: CSVLQGANYGYTF.

The gene calls are TRBV12-3 or TRBV12-4 and TRBJ2-1; 16 positions agree with TRBD2. There are 15 residues in the CDR3. After removal of 6 bases from V and 10 bases from J, the junction contained 6 bases not matched to a gene. The CDR3 reads CASRSGTSGGDEQFF. CDR3 bases: TGTGCCAGCAGGTCCGGGACTAGCGGGGGGGACGAGCAGTTCTTC.

The chain recombines TRBV28 with TRBJ1-4; no firm D call. Trimming left V 2 bases short and J 7 bases short, with 8 bases between. Germline CDR1 is MDHEN and CDR2 is SYDVKM. The CDR3 totals 13 residues. The CDR3 sequence is CASSLIGVEKLFF. The CDR3 DNA is TGTGCCAGCAGTTTAATCGGGGTTGAAAAACTGTTTTTT.

This chain links TRBV28 with TRBJ2-2, with 8 positions matching TRBD1. After removal of 3 bases from V and 5 bases from J, the junction contained 11 bases not matched to a gene. The germline V gene has CDR1 MDHEN and CDR2 SYDVKM. There are 17 residues in the CDR3. This CDR3 is CASSFSGGTYGTGELFF. The CDR3 coding sequence is TGTGCCAGCAGTTTTTCAGGGGGCACATACGGGACCGGGGAGCTGTTTTTT.

The chain employs TRBV6-6 and TRBJ1-5, with TRBD1 as a possible D gene (5 bases). Trimming took 2 bases from V and 3 from J, leaving 8 bases between them. The CDR3 consists of 14 residues. CDR1 is MNHNY, CDR2 SVGAGI, per germline (reference sequence). The CDR3 sequence is CASSYGGLNQPQHF. The CDR3 coding sequence is TGTGCCAGCAGTTACGGGGGACTCAATCAGCCCCAGCATTTT.

This sequence joins TRBV18 and TRBJ2-2, with D perhaps TRBD1 (6 bases). The CDR3 sequence is 15 residues long. Trimming pared 1 base from V and 1 base from J, leaving 7 bases between. Germline-derived CDR1 and CDR2 are KGHSH and LQKENI. As DNA, the CDR3 is TGTGCCAGCTCACCACAGACAGGGAACACCGGGGAGCTGTTTTTT. Protein sequence: CASSPQTGNTGELFF.

The rearrangement uses TRBV13 and TRBJ1-4; D is ambiguous. This CDR3 region has 13 residues. V lost 4 bases and J lost 4, with 7 bases in between. Per germline, CDR1 PRHDT and CDR2 FYEKMQ (reference sequence). The CDR3 spells CASSSQINEKLFF. The CDR3 DNA reads as TGTGCCAGCAGCTCACAGATTAATGAAAAACTGTTTTTT.

V is TRBV20-1 and J is TRBJ2-2; 10 bases align to TRBD1. The length of the CDR3 is 16 residues. The V gene end was trimmed by 4 bases and the J gene end by 5 bases; junction bases not matched to a gene: 10. Germline assignment: CDR1 DFQATT and CDR2 SNEGSKA (reference sequence). CDR3 amino acids: CSATSLTGGRTGELFF. The CDR3 DNA sequence: TGCAGTGCTACCTCACTGACAGGGGGCCGGACCGGGGAGCTGTTTTTT.

This rearrangement joins TRBV28 to TRBJ1-2; tentative D call: TRBD1 (5 bases). The CDR3 covers 13 residues. Trimming removed 4 bases at V and 9 bases at J, with 15 bases between. Per the germline V gene, CDR1 is MDHEN and CDR2 is SYDVKM. The CDR3 loop is CASSYMGRVSYTF. CDR3 coding DNA: TGTGCCAGCAGTTACATGGGCAGGGTTAGCTACACCTTC.

As concerns this clonotype: Relative to the germline gene, one junction end is altered; a read error may explain this. V gene TRBV24-1 combines with J gene TRBJ1-1, with unresolved D. CDR1 and CDR2 from the germline V gene are KGHDR and SFDVKD. The CDR3 sequence is 12 residues long. The CDR3: CATSDWNSEAFF. Here the CDR3 DNA reads TGTGCCACCAGTGATTGGAACAGTGAAGCTTTCTTT.

This chain joins TRBV20-1 and TRBJ2-7; the D is unclear. This CDR3 has 15 residues. The V gene's germline CDR1 is DFQATT and CDR2 SNEGSKA (reference sequence). Trimming shortened V by 3 bases and J by 1 base, and 16 bases separated the two germline ends. The CDR3 region has the DNA TGCAGTGCTAGGAGATGGTCCCTAGGTTCCTACGAGCAGTACTTC. Its protein product is CSARRWSLGSYEQYF.

This chain uses TRBV3-1 with TRBJ2-5; weak D call: TRBD2 (6 bases). The CDR3 length is 14 residues. Germline assignment: CDR1 LGHDT and CDR2 YNNKEL (reference sequence). Trimming removed 4 bases from V and 1 base from J, with 10 bases in between. CDR3 region: CASSRPEGQETQYF. In nucleotides, the CDR3 is TGTGCCAGCAGCCGCCCGGAGGGCCAAGAGACCCAGTACTTC.

Comments on this clonotype: Relative to the germline gene, one junction end is altered; a read error may explain this. The V call is TRBV30, the J call TRBJ1-6; D uncertain. Germline loops: CDR1 GTSNPN, CDR2 SVGIG (reference sequence). The CDR3 has 14 residues. The CDR3 DNA sequence: TGTGCCTGGAGTGCGGCGTCCTTTAATTCACCCCTCCACTTT. Protein sequence: CAWSAASFNSPLHF.

This clonotype was counted once. This chain uses TRBV27 with TRBJ1-1; the D is unclear. CDR3 length: 16 residues. Trimming pared 6 bases from V and 1 base from J, leaving 18 bases between. Germline assignment: CDR1 MNHEY and CDR2 SMNVEV (reference sequence). CDR3 sequence (DNA): TGTGCCAGCAGCTTAAGCTTCCGTCTGAGGAACACTGAAGCTTTCTTT. As protein: CASSLSFRLRNTEAFF.

For the CDR3, the DNA is TGTGCCATCAGTGAGGGGGTGGGCAATCAGCCCCAGCATTTT. It yields the protein CAISEGVGNQPQHF. The chain employs TRBV10-3 and TRBJ1-5, with D uncertain. V was shortened by 2 bases and J by 2 bases, with 7 bases between the two germline ends. Germline V lookup: CDR1 ENHRY, CDR2 SYGVKD. This CDR3 region has 14 residues.

The chain has TRBV18 and TRBJ2-3; D is undetermined. Between the trimmed V and J ends, which lost 6 bases and 0 bases, there was a span of 7 bases. Per the germline V gene, CDR1 is KGHSH and CDR2 is LQKENI. This CDR3 spans 13 amino acids. The CDR3 DNA is TGTGCCAGCTCGACGGATAGCACAGATACGCAGTATTTT. Protein product: CASSTDSTDTQYF.

The chain is built from TRBV4-2 and TRBJ1-5; D is possibly TRBD1 (6 bases). The CDR3 has 16 residues. With 0 bases removed from V and 7 bases from J, the gap between germline ends came to 16 bases. Looked up from germline, CDR1 is LGHNA and CDR2 is YNFKEQ. CDR3 in amino acids: CASSQDPVRGEQPQHF. CDR3 DNA sequence: TGTGCCAGCAGCCAAGATCCTGTAAGGGGGGAACAGCCCCAGCATTTT.